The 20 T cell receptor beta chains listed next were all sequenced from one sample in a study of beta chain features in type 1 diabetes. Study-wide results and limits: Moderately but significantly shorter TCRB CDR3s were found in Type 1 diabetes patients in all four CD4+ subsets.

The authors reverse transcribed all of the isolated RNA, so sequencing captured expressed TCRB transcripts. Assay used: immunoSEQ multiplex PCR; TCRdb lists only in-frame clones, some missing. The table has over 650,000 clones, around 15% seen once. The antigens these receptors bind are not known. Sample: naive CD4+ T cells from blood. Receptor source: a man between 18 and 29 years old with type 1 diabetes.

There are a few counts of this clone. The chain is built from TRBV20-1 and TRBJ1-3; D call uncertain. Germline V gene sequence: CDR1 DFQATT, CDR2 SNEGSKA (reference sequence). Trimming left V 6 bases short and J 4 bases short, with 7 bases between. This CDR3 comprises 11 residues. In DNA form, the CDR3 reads TGCAGTGCGGGATGGGGAAACACCATATATTTT. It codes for CSAGWGNTIYF.

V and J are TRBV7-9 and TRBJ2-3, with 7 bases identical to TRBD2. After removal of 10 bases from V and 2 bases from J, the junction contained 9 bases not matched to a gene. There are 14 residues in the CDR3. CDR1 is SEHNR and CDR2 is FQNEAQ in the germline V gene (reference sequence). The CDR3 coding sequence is TGTGCCATCCAGCGGGGCAAGCTCACAGATACGCAGTATTTT. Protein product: CAIQRGKLTDTQYF. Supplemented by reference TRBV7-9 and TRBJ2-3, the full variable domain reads DTGVSQNPRHKITKRGQNVTFRCDPISEHNRLYWYRQTLGQGPEFLTYFQNEAQLEKSRLLSDRFSAERPKGSFSTLEIQRTEQGDSAMYLCAIQRGKLTDTQYFGPGTRLTVL.

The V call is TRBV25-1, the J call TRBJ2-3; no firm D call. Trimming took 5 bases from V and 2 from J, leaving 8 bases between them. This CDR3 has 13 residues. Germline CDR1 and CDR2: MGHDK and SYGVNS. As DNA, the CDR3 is TGTGCCAGCAGTAGTTCGTACACAGATACGCAGTATTTT. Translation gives CASSSSYTDTQYF.

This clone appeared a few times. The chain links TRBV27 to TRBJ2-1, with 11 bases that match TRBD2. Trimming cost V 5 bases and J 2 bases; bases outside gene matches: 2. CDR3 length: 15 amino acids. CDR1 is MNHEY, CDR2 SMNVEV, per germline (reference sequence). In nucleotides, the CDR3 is TGTGCCAGCAGTGTACTAGCGGGAGCCTACAATGAGCAGTTCTTC. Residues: CASSVLAGAYNEQFF.

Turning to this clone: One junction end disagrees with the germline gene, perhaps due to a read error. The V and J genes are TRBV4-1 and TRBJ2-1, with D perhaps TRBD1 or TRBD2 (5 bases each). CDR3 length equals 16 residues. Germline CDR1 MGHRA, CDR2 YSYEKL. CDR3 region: CASSQPRGPSDNEQFF. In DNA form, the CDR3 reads TGCGCCAGCAGCCAACCACGGGGCCCCTCCGACAATGAGCAGTTCTTC.

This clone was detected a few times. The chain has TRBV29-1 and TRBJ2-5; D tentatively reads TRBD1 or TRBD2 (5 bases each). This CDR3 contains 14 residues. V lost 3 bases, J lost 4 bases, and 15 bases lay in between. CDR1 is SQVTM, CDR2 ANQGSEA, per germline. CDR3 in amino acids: CSVDRAGTRETQYF. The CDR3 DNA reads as TGCAGCGTTGATAGAGCCGGGACGAGAGAGACCCAGTACTTC.

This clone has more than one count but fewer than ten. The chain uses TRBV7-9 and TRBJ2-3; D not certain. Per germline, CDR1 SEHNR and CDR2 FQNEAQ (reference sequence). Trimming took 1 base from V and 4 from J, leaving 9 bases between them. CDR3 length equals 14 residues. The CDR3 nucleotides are TGTGCCAGCAGCTTAGGACCAACAGCAGATACGCAGTATTTT. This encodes CASSLGPTADTQYF.

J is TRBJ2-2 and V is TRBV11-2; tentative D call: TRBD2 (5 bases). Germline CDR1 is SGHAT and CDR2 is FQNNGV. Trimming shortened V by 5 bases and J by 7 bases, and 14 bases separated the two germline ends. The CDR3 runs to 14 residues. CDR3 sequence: CASSPTHRGGELFF. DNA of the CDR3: TGTGCCAGCAGCCCTACGCACCGGGGCGGGGAGCTGTTTTTT.

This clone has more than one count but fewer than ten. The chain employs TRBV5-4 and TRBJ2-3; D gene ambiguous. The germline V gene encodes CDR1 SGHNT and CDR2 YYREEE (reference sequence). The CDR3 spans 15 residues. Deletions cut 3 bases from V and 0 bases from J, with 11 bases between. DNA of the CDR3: TGTGCCAGCAGCTCACCGATGGAAAGCACAGATACGCAGTATTTT. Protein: CASSSPMESTDTQYF.

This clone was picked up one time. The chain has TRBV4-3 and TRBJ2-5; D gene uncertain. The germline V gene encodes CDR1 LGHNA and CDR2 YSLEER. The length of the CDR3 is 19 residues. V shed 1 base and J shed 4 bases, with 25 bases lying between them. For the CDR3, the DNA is TGCGCCAGCAGCCAAGCTCCCTACCAGACACCGAGCAGAAGAGAGACCCAGTACTTC. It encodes CASSQAPYQTPSRRETQYF.

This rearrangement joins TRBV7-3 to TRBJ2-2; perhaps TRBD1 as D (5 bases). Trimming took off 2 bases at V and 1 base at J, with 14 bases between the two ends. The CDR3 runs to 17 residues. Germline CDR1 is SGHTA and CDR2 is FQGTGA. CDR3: CASSLGPGQGNTGELFF. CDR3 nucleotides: TGTGCCAGCAGCTTAGGCCCTGGTCAGGGGAACACCGGGGAGCTGTTTTTT.

CDR3 region: CASSPTGGTNSNQPQHF. CDR3 nucleotide sequence: TGTGCCAGCAGTCCGACAGGGGGAACTAATAGCAATCAGCCCCAGCATTTT. The V call is TRBV7-9, the J call TRBJ1-5; 9 bases are a match to TRBD1. Germline CDR1 SEHNR, CDR2 FQNEAQ (reference sequence). The CDR3 covers 17 residues. With 6 bases clipped from V and 0 bases from J, the junction kept 9 bases outside the gene matches.

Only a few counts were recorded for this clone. CDR3 sequence: CASSRAKNIQYF. CDR3 nucleotide sequence: TGTGCCAGCAGTCGGGCCAAAAACATTCAGTACTTC. V is TRBV25-1 and J is TRBJ2-4; D unresolved. The CDR3 extends over 12 amino acids. Deletions cut 5 bases from V and 1 base from J, with 3 bases between. CDR1 is MGHDK and CDR2 is SYGVNS in the germline V gene.

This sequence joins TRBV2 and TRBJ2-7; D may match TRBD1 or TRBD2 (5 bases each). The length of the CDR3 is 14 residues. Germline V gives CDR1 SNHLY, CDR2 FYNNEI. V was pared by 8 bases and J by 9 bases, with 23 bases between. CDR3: CASGSGTPFVGQYF. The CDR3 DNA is TGTGCCAGCGGATCCGGGACCCCTTTCGTAGGGCAGTACTTC. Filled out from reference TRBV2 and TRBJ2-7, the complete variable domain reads EPEVTQTPSHQVTQMGQEVILRCVPISNHLYFYWYRQILGQKVEFLVSFYNNEISEKSEIFDDQFSVERPDGSNFTLKIRSTKLEDSAMYFCASGSGTPFVGQYFGPGTRLTVT.

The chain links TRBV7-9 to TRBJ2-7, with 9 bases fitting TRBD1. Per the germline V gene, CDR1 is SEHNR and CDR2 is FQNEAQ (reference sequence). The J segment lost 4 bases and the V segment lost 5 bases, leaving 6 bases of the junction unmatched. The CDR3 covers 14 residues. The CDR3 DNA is TGTGCCAGCAGCCGGGTGGGACAGGGATACGAGCAGTACTTC. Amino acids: CASSRVGQGYEQYF.

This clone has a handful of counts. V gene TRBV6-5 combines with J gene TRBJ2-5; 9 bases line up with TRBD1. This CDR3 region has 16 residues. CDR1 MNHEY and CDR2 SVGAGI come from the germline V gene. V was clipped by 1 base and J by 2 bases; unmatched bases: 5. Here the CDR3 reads CASSYWGGTGQETQYF. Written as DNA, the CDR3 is TGTGCCAGCAGTTACTGGGGCGGGACAGGGCAAGAGACCCAGTACTTC.

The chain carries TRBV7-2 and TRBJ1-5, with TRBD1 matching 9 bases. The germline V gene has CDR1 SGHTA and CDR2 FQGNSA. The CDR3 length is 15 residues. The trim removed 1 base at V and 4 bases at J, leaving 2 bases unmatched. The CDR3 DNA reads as TGTGCCAGCAGCTTAGGACAGGGGGAGAATCAGCCCCAGCATTTT. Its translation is CASSLGQGENQPQHF. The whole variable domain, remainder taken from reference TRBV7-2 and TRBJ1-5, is GAGVSQSPSNKVTEKGKDVELRCDPISGHTALYWYRQSLGQGLEFLIYFQGNSAPDKSGLPSDRFSAERTGGSVSTLTIQRTQQEDSAVYLCASSLGQGENQPQHFGDGTRLSIL.

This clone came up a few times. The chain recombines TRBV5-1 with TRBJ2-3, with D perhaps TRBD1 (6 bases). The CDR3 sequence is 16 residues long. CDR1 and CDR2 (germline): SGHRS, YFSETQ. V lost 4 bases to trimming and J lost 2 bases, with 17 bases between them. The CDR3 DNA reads TGCGCCAGCAGCCTAACAGGGAATCCCAACACAGATACGCAGTATTTT. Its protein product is CASSLTGNPNTDTQYF.

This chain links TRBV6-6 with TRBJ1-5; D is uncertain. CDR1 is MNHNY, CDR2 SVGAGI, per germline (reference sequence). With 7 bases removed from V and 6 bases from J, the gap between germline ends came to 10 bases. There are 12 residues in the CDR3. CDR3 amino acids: CASNREGQPQHF. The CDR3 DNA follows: TGTGCCAGCAATAGGGAGGGTCAGCCCCAGCATTTT.

CDR3 protein: CASSSRTSGFAGELFF. The CDR3 DNA reads as TGTGCCAGCAGCTCACGGACTAGCGGATTCGCCGGGGAGCTGTTTTTT. V usage is TRBV7-6 and J usage is TRBJ2-2; 10 nucleotides match TRBD2. The CDR3 is made up of 16 amino acids. CDR1 is SGHVS, CDR2 FNYEAQ, per germline. J was trimmed by 6 bases and V by 4 bases; bases with no gene match: 8.